A single sample is the source of the 26 T cell receptor beta chains below, sequenced in a study of T-cell memory formation after mild COVID-19. TCRdb itself ran the 5' RACE reads through MiXCR, one entry per CDR3 protein. This repertoire shows about 410,000 distinct CDR3 sequences, about 25% found once; its top ten account for roughly 14%. Specimen: PBMCs or a T cell subset sorted from them (not recorded which). All receptors derive from an adult woman who had mild COVID-19 (a few samples of this study predate the infection). Cell type and time point are not known.

The rearrangement links TRBV7-9 to TRBJ2-7, with D uncertain. Germline V gene sequence: CDR1 SEHNR, CDR2 FQNEAQ (reference sequence). The CDR3 sequence is 12 residues long. The V and J ends lost 5 bases and 2 bases respectively, with 7 bases between them. DNA of the CDR3: TGTGCCAGCAGCCCTCAACCCTACGAGCAGTACTTC. This translates into CASSPQPYEQYF.

This clonotype was counted only a few times. CDR3 nucleotides: TGTGCCACCAGTGAGACAGAAAGGTCTGAAGCTTTCTTT. Its translation: CATSETERSEAFF. V and J are TRBV24-1 and TRBJ1-1; TRBD1 might be the D (5 bases). The CDR3 covers 13 residues. In germline, CDR1 is KGHDR, CDR2 SFDVKD. Trimming pared 4 bases from V and 6 bases from J, leaving 11 bases between.

The V gene is TRBV19, the J gene TRBJ2-7; a possible D gene is TRBD1 (6 bases). Trimming pared 6 bases from V and 2 bases from J, leaving 17 bases between. Germline V lookup: CDR1 LNHDA, CDR2 SQIVND (reference sequence). CDR3 length: 15 residues. This chain's CDR3 is CASRETGPQTYEQYF. The CDR3 nucleotides read TGTGCCAGTAGAGAGACAGGACCACAAACCTACGAGCAGTACTTC.

This clonotype was picked up a small number of times. The chain has TRBV7-6 and TRBJ2-1, with 8 bases that match TRBD2. Germline V gene data show CDR1 as SGHVS and CDR2 as FNYEAQ. V shed 3 bases, J shed 4 bases, and the junction held 5 bases outside the gene matches. This CDR3 has 15 amino acids. The CDR3 bases are TGTGCCAGCAGCTTCGGACTAGCTCAGTACAATGAGCAGTTCTTC. The encoded protein is CASSFGLAQYNEQFF.

The chain uses TRBV10-3 and TRBJ2-1, with a possible D match to TRBD2 (5 bases). V was trimmed by 4 bases and J by 6 bases, leaving 10 bases between them. The V gene's germline CDR1 is ENHRY and CDR2 SYGVKD. The length of the CDR3 is 13 residues. CDR3 nucleotides: TGTGCCATCAGTGTGGTGAGCGGCAATGAGCAGTTCTTC. This sequence encodes CAISVVSGNEQFF.

This clonotype was observed a few times. CDR3 sequence reads: CASSLGVYTEAFF. CDR3 nucleotide sequence: TGTGCCAGCAGCTTAGGAGTTTACACTGAAGCTTTCTTT. The V gene is TRBV7-2, the J gene TRBJ1-1, with D uncertain. The V end was cut by 1 base, the J end by 3 bases, with 6 bases between. The CDR3 loop spans 13 amino acids. CDR1 is SGHTA and CDR2 is FQGNSA in the germline V gene.

This chain uses TRBV4-1 with TRBJ1-5; D is undetermined. Germline V lookup: CDR1 MGHRA, CDR2 YSYEKL. Deletions cut 1 base from V and 9 bases from J, with 10 bases between. This CDR3 has 13 amino acids. DNA of the CDR3: TGCGCCAGCAGCCAAGGGGCACTAGGGCCCCAGCATTTT. As protein: CASSQGALGPQHF.

This clonotype was picked up a small number of times. The chain links TRBV6-2 or TRBV6-3 to TRBJ2-5, with 12 bases matching TRBD1. CDR1 is MNHEY, CDR2 SVGEGT, per germline. The CDR3 has 16 residues. V shed 4 bases, J shed 3 bases, and the junction held 6 bases outside the gene matches. In nucleotides, the CDR3 is TGTGCCAGCAGTTTCCCCGGGACAGGGGGCGAAGAGACCCAGTACTTC. Translated, it gives CASSFPGTGGEETQYF.

The rearrangement links TRBV10-3 to TRBJ2-6; D might be TRBD2 (6 bases). Germline loops: CDR1 ENHRY, CDR2 SYGVKD. Trimming pared 3 bases from V and 2 bases from J, leaving 14 bases between. The CDR3 totals 17 residues. The CDR3 is CAISEWGVTAGANVLTF. The CDR3 coding sequence is TGTGCCATCAGTGAATGGGGGGTGACGGCTGGGGCCAACGTCCTGACTTTC.

This clonotype was counted at least ten times. The chain recombines TRBV5-1 with TRBJ2-7; perhaps TRBD2 as D (5 bases). This CDR3 spans 13 amino acids. The V end lost 6 bases, the J end lost 0 bases, and 10 bases lay between the germline ends. Germline lookup yields CDR1 SGHRS and CDR2 YFSETQ. CDR3 bases: TGCGCCAGCAACCCGGGGAACTCCTACGAGCAGTACTTC. It codes for CASNPGNSYEQYF.

This clonotype occurred a few times. CDR3 in DNA: TGCAGCGTTGAAACTGTGAGGGCGGGACGGGAAGCTTTCTTT. The encoded protein is CSVETVRAGREAFF. The chain employs TRBV29-1 and TRBJ1-1; a weak D match, TRBD1 (5 bases). The CDR3 runs to 14 residues. Germline V CDR1 and CDR2: SQVTM, ANQGSEA. The germline V and J ends were trimmed by 2 bases and 8 bases, with 18 bases remaining between them.

The J gene is TRBJ2-7, the V gene TRBV7-9; D possibly uses TRBD1 or TRBD2 (5 bases each). Germline CDR1 and CDR2: SEHNR and FQNEAQ (reference sequence). The germline V and J ends were trimmed by 4 bases and 3 bases, with 13 bases remaining between them. This CDR3 region has 14 residues. CDR3 sequence reads: CASSSAGGYYEQYF. The CDR3 DNA sequence: TGTGCCAGCAGCTCAGCTGGGGGTTACTACGAGCAGTACTTC.

In its sample, this clonotype was seen a few times. DNA of the CDR3: TGCGCCAGCAGCTTGGCGACAGGGGGCCCCGGGGAGCTGTTTTTT. Amino acid sequence: CASSLATGGPGELFF. The chain couples TRBV5-1 to TRBJ2-2; TRBD1 aligns across 10 bases. From germline, CDR1 is SGHRS and CDR2 YFSETQ. Trimming at V came to 0 bases and at J to 6 bases, leaving 2 bases not matched to a gene. The CDR3 sequence is 15 residues long.

The chain is built from TRBV18 and TRBJ2-7; no definite D call. The ends were cut back, 1 base at V and 4 bases at J, with 8 bases in the middle. The CDR3 sequence is 13 residues long. Germline CDR1 KGHSH, CDR2 LQKENI. The CDR3 DNA is TGTGCCAGCTCACCACGGGTGAGGTACGAGCAGTACTTC. Encoded protein: CASSPRVRYEQYF.

The genes are TRBV6-5 and TRBJ2-5; D uncertain. V was pared by 0 bases and J by 5 bases, with 7 bases between. Germline CDR1 MNHEY, CDR2 SVGAGI. CDR3 length equals 13 residues. CDR3 protein: CASSYSRAETQYF. Here the CDR3 DNA reads TGTGCCAGCAGTTACTCGAGAGCGGAGACCCAGTACTTC.

The J gene is TRBJ2-3, the V gene TRBV18; no definite D call. V was shortened by 5 bases and J by 5 bases, with 11 bases between the two germline ends. CDR1 and CDR2 from the germline V gene are KGHSH and LQKENI. The CDR3 runs 13 residues. This chain's CDR3 is CASSSTGIDTQYF. As DNA, the CDR3 is TGTGCCAGCTCATCTACCGGTATAGATACGCAGTATTTT.

The rearrangement links TRBV12-3 or TRBV12-4 to TRBJ2-7; maybe TRBD1 (6 bases). Trimming cost V 6 bases and J 4 bases, with 13 bases left between them. The CDR3 extends over 13 amino acids. CDR3: CASSNTQGYEQYF. CDR3 nucleotide sequence: TGTGCCAGCAGCAACACACAGGGTTACGAGCAGTACTTC.

This clonotype was seen more than once but under ten times. This rearrangement joins TRBV5-1 to TRBJ2-5, with TRBD1 matching over 9 bases. The CDR3 consists of 16 residues. With 7 bases clipped from V and 5 bases from J, the junction kept 15 bases outside the gene matches. The germline V gene encodes CDR1 SGHRS and CDR2 YFSETQ. As DNA, the CDR3 is TGCGCCAGCTCCAAAGCCGGGACAGGGTCCTGGGAGACCCAGTACTTC. Translating gives CASSKAGTGSWETQYF.

In this sample, this clonotype turned up many times. J is TRBJ2-1 and V is TRBV27; the D is unclear. The germline V gene has CDR1 MNHEY and CDR2 SMNVEV (reference sequence). V was cut by 1 base and J by 8 bases, with 9 bases left in between. This CDR3 has 13 residues. CDR3 in DNA: TGTGCCAGCAGTTTATTCATTCAGGATGAGCAGTTCTTC. Protein sequence: CASSLFIQDEQFF.

J is TRBJ2-5 and V is TRBV7-9; D is undetermined. Germline CDR1 SEHNR, CDR2 FQNEAQ (reference sequence). Trimming removed 2 bases at V and 5 bases at J, with 15 bases between. There are 15 residues in the CDR3. CDR3 DNA sequence: TGTGCCAGCAGCTTATCTGGTCTTGGTATGGAGACCCAGTACTTC. Translating it yields CASSLSGLGMETQYF.

There are a few counts of this clonotype. The chain carries TRBV7-9 and TRBJ1-1, with 7 bases matching TRBD1. Germline V gene lookup returns CDR1 SEHNR and CDR2 FQNEAQ (reference sequence). The V and J ends lost 5 bases and 3 bases, in that order; junction bases with no gene match: 21. CDR3 size: 19 residues. The CDR3 DNA follows: TGTGCCAGCAGCGCTCCTGTCCCGGAGGGACAGACTCCTGACACTGAAGCTTTCTTT. It translates to CASSAPVPEGQTPDTEAFF.

This clonotype was observed a handful of times. The rearrangement uses TRBV20-1 and TRBJ2-4; D is uncertain. The CDR3 runs to 13 residues. CDR1 is DFQATT and CDR2 is SNEGSKA in the germline V gene (reference sequence). Deletions cut 4 bases from V and 7 bases from J, with 14 bases between. CDR3 bases: TGCAGTGCTAAAAGGTCAAAGGAGAACATTCAGTACTTC. This translates into CSAKRSKENIQYF.

V usage is TRBV30 and J usage is TRBJ2-2, with D unclear. There are 17 residues in the CDR3. The V end was cut by 0 bases, the J end by 7 bases, with 21 bases between. Looked up from germline, CDR1 is GTSNPN and CDR2 is SVGIG (reference sequence). The CDR3 DNA sequence: TGTGCCTGGAGTGTAGGGTTCGGAAGAGGAAATCACGGGGAGCTGTTTTTT. Protein: CAWSVGFGRGNHGELFF.

This clonotype has just a few counts. The genes are TRBV15 and TRBJ2-2, with TRBD2 matching 8 bases. The CDR3 extends over 14 amino acids. Germline lookup yields CDR1 LNHNV and CDR2 YYDKDF (reference sequence). The V and J ends lost 0 bases and 6 bases, in that order; junction bases with no gene match: 0. CDR3 sequence reads: CATSRDSGAGELFF. DNA for the CDR3: TGTGCCACCAGCAGAGATAGCGGGGCCGGGGAGCTGTTTTTT.

This clonotype was counted a few times. The rearrangement joins TRBV7-2 to TRBJ2-1, with 10 bases identical to TRBD2. This CDR3 is 19 amino acids long. V was clipped by 0 bases and J by 2 bases; unmatched bases: 10. CDR1 SGHTA and CDR2 FQGNSA come from the germline V gene. The CDR3 is CASSLAYLAGVEAYNEQFF. In DNA, the CDR3 is TGTGCCAGCAGCTTAGCGTATCTAGCGGGAGTGGAGGCCTACAATGAGCAGTTCTTC.

The chain couples TRBV4-1 to TRBJ2-3; perhaps TRBD2 as D (6 bases). Trimming took 1 base from V and 1 from J, leaving 9 bases between them. Germline V gives CDR1 MGHRA, CDR2 YSYEKL. The CDR3 is made up of 15 amino acids. The CDR3 region is CASSQGRGGTDTQYF. The DNA for the CDR3 is TGCGCCAGCAGCCAAGGGAGGGGAGGCACAGATACGCAGTATTTT.